This T cell receptor beta chain was found in a study of T cells in Graves' hyperthyroidism and ophthalmopathy. For the study at large: Sampling of peripheral blood happened at initial diagnosis, prior to any treatment.

Amplification of TCR beta CDR3 regions used RNA as the template. The TCR CDR3 first-round RT-PCR relied on the HTBI primer set. TCRdb recomputed calls from the multiplex PCR reads with MiXCR, one row per CDR3 protein. This sample carries 300,000 to 450,000 distinct CDR3 sequences, approximately 17% of them seen once, and the ten largest clones take 40% to 45%. Study-level points and caveats: The model predicted ophthalmopathy a median around six months before onset.

There are many counts of this clonotype. Its antigen is not known. Germline CDR1 and CDR2: SGHRS and YFSETQ. The CDR3 sequence is 15 residues long. The V gene lost 0 bases and the J gene lost 1 base, with 10 bases spanning the gap. Exclusions: uncontrolled infection, other autoimmune disease, pregnancy, lactation. The chain has TRBV5-1 and TRBJ1-1; D is unresolved. This TCR came from a man aged 18 to 30 with Graves' ophthalmopathy. The sequenced sample consisted of blood. The CDR3 spells CASSLEKGGNTEAFF. DNA of the CDR3: TGCGCCAGCAGCTTGGAAAAGGGTGGGAACACTGAAGCTTTCTTT. The complete variable domain, with remaining parts taken from reference TRBV5-1 and TRBJ1-1, reads KAGVTQTPRYLIKTRGQQVTLSCSPISGHRSVSWYQQTPGQGLQFLFEYFSETQRNKGNFPGRFSGRQFSNSRSEMNVSTLELGDSALYLCASSLEKGGNTEAFFGQGTRLTVV.